This TCR beta chain was recorded in a study of blood T cell repertoires in COVID-19. In the study overall: The samples span acute and convalescent COVID-19 from the United States, Italy and Spain. In each case, the material was cDNA or gDNA derived from T cells, B-cell-depleted T cells, or PBMCs.

Trimming removed 0 bases from V and 6 bases from J, with 19 bases in between. The CDR3 runs to 16 residues. Germline CDR1 SGHTS, CDR2 YDEGEE. Per the study methods: How many nucleated cells were present was estimated from reference gene primer amplification. TCRdb's copy holds only in-frame clones and misses some; the assay was immunoSEQ multiplex PCR. V, J and clone size derive from that table, while D and trimming were established from the DNA sequence. This table has around 86,000 clones, about 90% appearing once. The sequencing input was peripheral blood. The TCR originated in a human donor with acute or convalescent COVID-19. The donor label of this sample is uncertain. The gene calls are TRBV5-8 and TRBJ2-7; possibly TRBD1 for D (5 bases). The CDR3 spells CASSLVYVAGWSEQYF. The CDR3 region has the DNA TGTGCCAGCAGCTTGGTTTATGTGGCAGGGTGGTCCGAGCAGTACTTC. The variable domain in full, with the rest retrieved from reference TRBV5-8 and TRBJ2-7, is EAGVTQSPTHLIKTRGQQATLRCSPISGHTSVYWYQQALGLGLQFLLWYDEGEERNRGNFPPRFSGRQFPNYSSELNVNALELEDSALYLCASSLVYVAGWSEQYFGPGTRLTVT.